Presented here are 10 T cell receptor beta chains from one specimen sequenced in a study of cytomegalovirus exposure and HLA in healthy donors. Researchers ran the PCR with 60 Vbeta and 13 Jbeta primers. The assay was immunoSEQ multiplex PCR, and TCRdb's table has in-frame clones only and misses some. The sample has approximately 97,000 clones; approximately 80% are singletons. Sequenced: PBMCs. The receptor set was obtained from a male donor in good health and CMV-seropositive.

The rearrangement joins TRBV30 to TRBJ1-2; 12 bases agree with TRBD1. Germline lookup yields CDR1 GTSNPN and CDR2 SVGIG (reference sequence). With 5 bases clipped from V and 2 bases from J, the junction kept 9 bases outside the gene matches. The CDR3 runs 16 residues. This chain's CDR3 is CAWSAGTGGFNYGYTF. The CDR3 nucleotides are TGTGCCTGGTCAGCCGGGACAGGGGGCTTCAACTATGGCTACACCTTC.

The chain joins TRBV7-2 to TRBJ2-3; tentatively, D is TRBD1 (5 bases). Germline V lookup: CDR1 SGHTA, CDR2 FQGNSA. There are 15 residues in the CDR3. The germline V and J ends were trimmed by 3 bases and 0 bases, with 10 bases remaining between them. CDR3 in amino acids: CASSFRQPSTDTQYF. The CDR3 region has the DNA TGTGCCAGCAGCTTCAGACAGCCCAGCACAGATACGCAGTATTTT.

The V gene is TRBV6-5, the J gene TRBJ1-2; a weak D match, TRBD1 (5 bases). Germline CDR1 is MNHEY and CDR2 is SVGAGI. The CDR3 sequence is 12 residues long. V lost 0 bases and J lost 7, with 6 bases in between. The CDR3 nucleotides read TGTGCCAGCAGTTACTCGGGGGGTGGCTACACCTTC. Encoded protein: CASSYSGGGYTF.

V is TRBV5-1 and J is TRBJ2-2, with 14 bases fitting TRBD2. CDR3 length: 16 amino acids. Germline CDR1 is SGHRS and CDR2 is YFSETQ. The J segment lost 6 bases and the V segment lost 4 bases, leaving 5 bases of the junction unmatched. CDR3 coding DNA: TGCGCCAGCAGCAGACTAGCGGGAGGGCCCCCCGGGGAGCTGTTTTTT. Amino acid sequence: CASSRLAGGPPGELFF. Looking up the rest from reference TRBV5-1 and TRBJ2-2 gives the full variable domain: KAGVTQTPRYLIKTRGQQVTLSCSPISGHRSVSWYQQTPGQGLQFLFEYFSETQRNKGNFPGRFSGRQFSNSRSEMNVSTLELGDSALYLCASSRLAGGPPGELFFGEGSRLTVL.

This chain joins TRBV6-4 and TRBJ2-1, with TRBD2 identical over 10 bases. Per germline, CDR1 MRHNA and CDR2 SNTAGT. V shed 6 bases and J 0 bases; nucleotides not matched to a gene: 5. There are 16 residues in the CDR3. CDR3 loop: CASRGASGSSYNEQFF. As DNA, the CDR3 is TGTGCCAGCAGGGGGGCTAGCGGGAGCTCCTACAATGAGCAGTTCTTC.

The chain employs TRBV5-4 and TRBJ1-3; D is ambiguous. CDR1 is SGHNT, CDR2 YYREEE, per germline (reference sequence). The ends were cut back, 7 bases at V and 0 bases at J, with 14 bases in the middle. The CDR3 has 15 residues. CDR3 DNA: TGTGCCAGCCGCCCCGACTGGAGCTCTGGAAACACCATATATTTT. It codes for CASRPDWSSGNTIYF.

CDR3 bases: TGCGCCAGCAGCCTGGACAGGCGGGAGACCCAGTACTTC. Its protein is CASSLDRRETQYF. The V gene is TRBV5-1, the J gene TRBJ2-5, with 7 bases that match TRBD1. V lost 4 bases, J lost 5 bases, and 5 bases stayed unmatched. Per germline, CDR1 SGHRS and CDR2 YFSETQ. This CDR3 is built from 13 residues. The whole variable domain, filled in from reference TRBV5-1 and TRBJ2-5, reads KAGVTQTPRYLIKTRGQQVTLSCSPISGHRSVSWYQQTPGQGLQFLFEYFSETQRNKGNFPGRFSGRQFSNSRSEMNVSTLELGDSALYLCASSLDRRETQYFGPGTRLLVL.

This rearrangement joins TRBV4-1 to TRBJ2-7; TRBD1 matches at 9 bases. The germline V gene has CDR1 MGHRA and CDR2 YSYEKL. V trimming: 4 bases; J trimming: 6 bases; junction bases outside the gene matches: 7. The CDR3 contains 14 residues. The CDR3 nucleotides are TGCGCCAGCAGCCGGGGGACAGGGAAGGTCGAGCAGTACTTC. It codes for CASSRGTGKVEQYF.

This clone has just one count. The chain is built from TRBV28 and TRBJ2-5; a weak D match, TRBD2 (6 bases). The end of the DNA fits TRBJ2-7 better, so the J call may be wrong. The germline gives CDR1 MDHEN, CDR2 SYDVKM. The CDR3 loop spans 13 amino acids. The CDR3 DNA is TGTGCCAGCACGGGGGACGGCCCCTACGAGCAGTACTTC. The encoded protein is CASTGDGPYEQYF.

The V gene is TRBV4-2, the J gene TRBJ2-2; no reliable D call. Germline CDR1 LGHNA, CDR2 YNFKEQ. Trimming shortened V by 4 bases and J by 0 bases, and 18 bases separated the two germline ends. The CDR3 runs to 18 residues. CDR3 in amino acids: CASSRGPLGASNTGELFF. DNA for the CDR3: TGTGCCAGCAGCCGAGGCCCGCTAGGAGCGTCGAACACCGGGGAGCTGTTTTTT.